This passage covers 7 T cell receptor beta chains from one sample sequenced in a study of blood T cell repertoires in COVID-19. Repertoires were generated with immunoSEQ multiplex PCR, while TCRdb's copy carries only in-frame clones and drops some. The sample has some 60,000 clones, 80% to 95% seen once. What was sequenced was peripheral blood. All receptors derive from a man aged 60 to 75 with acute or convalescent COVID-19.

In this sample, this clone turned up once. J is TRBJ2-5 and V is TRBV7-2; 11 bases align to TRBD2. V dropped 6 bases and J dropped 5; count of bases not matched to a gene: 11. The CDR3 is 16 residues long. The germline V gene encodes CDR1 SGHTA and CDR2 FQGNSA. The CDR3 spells CASRKGTSGSAETQYF. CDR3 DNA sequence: TGTGCCAGCAGGAAGGGCACTAGCGGGAGTGCGGAGACCCAGTACTTC.

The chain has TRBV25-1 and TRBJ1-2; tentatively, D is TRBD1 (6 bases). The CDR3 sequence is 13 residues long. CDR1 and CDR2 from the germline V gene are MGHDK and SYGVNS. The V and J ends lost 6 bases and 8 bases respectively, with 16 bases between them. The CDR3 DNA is TGTGCCAGCAGCTTGGGACAAAGGGTCGGCTACACCTTC. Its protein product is CASSLGQRVGYTF.

CDR3 in DNA: TGTGCCAGCAGTTACCCGGGACAGGGGGCATCTAGTCAGCCCCAGCATTTT. It translates to CASSYPGQGASSQPQHF. The genes are TRBV28 and TRBJ1-5; 12 bases map to TRBD1. CDR1 is MDHEN, CDR2 SYDVKM, per germline. CDR3 length: 17 amino acids. After removal of 4 bases from V and 6 bases from J, the junction contained 10 bases not matched to a gene.

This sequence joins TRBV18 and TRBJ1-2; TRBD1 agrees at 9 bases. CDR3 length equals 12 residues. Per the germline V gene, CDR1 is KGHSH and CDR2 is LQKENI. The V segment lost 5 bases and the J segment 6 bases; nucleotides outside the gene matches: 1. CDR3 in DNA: TGTGCCAGCTCAAGGGACAGGGATGGCTACACCTTC. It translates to CASSRDRDGYTF.

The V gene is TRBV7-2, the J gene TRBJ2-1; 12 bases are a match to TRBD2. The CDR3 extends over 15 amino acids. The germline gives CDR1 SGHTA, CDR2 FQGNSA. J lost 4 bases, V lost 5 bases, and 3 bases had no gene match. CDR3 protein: CASSAGTSGYNEQFF. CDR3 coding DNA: TGTGCCAGCAGCGCAGGGACTAGCGGGTACAATGAGCAGTTCTTC.

CDR3 coding DNA: TGTGCCAGCAGTTACTCAAGCGGGAGGGCCTCCTACGAGCAGTACTTC. The encoded protein is CASSYSSGRASYEQYF. This chain joins TRBV6-2 or TRBV6-3 and TRBJ2-7, with TRBD2 identical over 10 bases. The germline V gene encodes CDR1 MNHEY and CDR2 SVGEGT. The junction had 2 bases not matched to a gene; V was cut back by 0 bases and J by 0 bases. The CDR3 spans 16 residues.

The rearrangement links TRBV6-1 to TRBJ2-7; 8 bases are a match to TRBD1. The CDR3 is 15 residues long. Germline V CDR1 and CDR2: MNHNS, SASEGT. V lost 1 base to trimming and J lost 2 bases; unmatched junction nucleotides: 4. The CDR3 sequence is CASSEGTGPTYEQYF. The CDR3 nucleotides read TGTGCCAGCAGTGAAGGGACAGGGCCAACCTACGAGCAGTACTTC.